The 28 T cell receptor beta chains reported below all come from one sample, sequenced in a study of technical replicates of blood from a handful of donors. Assay: immunoSEQ multiplex PCR; the TCRdb copy retains only in-frame clones and omits some. The table has tens of thousands of clones, 90% to 95% seen once. The sequencing input was T cells isolated from PBMCs. The receptor source for this set is a human donor in good health.

The chain recombines TRBV7-2 with TRBJ2-3; D may be TRBD2 (5 bases). Per the germline V gene, CDR1 is SGHTA and CDR2 is FQGNSA. Trimming shortened V by 6 bases and J by 11 bases, and 12 bases separated the two germline ends. The CDR3 has 11 amino acids. The CDR3 sequence: CASRGPREQYF. For the CDR3, the DNA is TGTGCCAGCAGGGGCCCCCGGGAGCAGTATTTT.

This clone was seen just once. The CDR3 spells CASSQRTPLGREDTEAFF. In nucleotides, the CDR3 is TGCGCCAGCAGCCAACGAACCCCCTTGGGAAGGGAGGACACTGAAGCTTTCTTT. This chain uses TRBV4-1 with TRBJ1-1; unclear D gene. From germline, CDR1 is MGHRA and CDR2 YSYEKL. CDR3 length equals 18 residues. Trimming left V 2 bases short and J 3 bases short, with 22 bases between.

The chain has TRBV7-3 and TRBJ2-3, with 7 positions matching TRBD2. The germline V gene encodes CDR1 SGHTA and CDR2 FQGTGA. V lost 1 base to trimming and J lost 8 bases; unmatched junction nucleotides: 18. The CDR3 has 18 residues. The chain's CDR3 is CASSLNRSGGRRVGTQYF. The CDR3 nucleotides read TGTGCCAGCAGCTTAAACCGTTCGGGAGGACGTCGGGTGGGTACGCAGTATTTT.

The J gene is TRBJ2-5, the V gene TRBV7-6, with a weak D call TRBD2 (6 bases). The CDR3 consists of 14 residues. Trimming removed 4 bases from V and 2 bases from J, with 11 bases in between. Germline V gene data show CDR1 as SGHVS and CDR2 as FNYEAQ. The CDR3 DNA is TGTGCCAGCAGCTGGGTAAGCGGGCAAGAGACCCAGTACTTC. Its translation is CASSWVSGQETQYF.

V and J are TRBV5-1 and TRBJ2-7; 9 bases are shared with TRBD2. Per the germline V gene, CDR1 is SGHRS and CDR2 is YFSETQ. The CDR3 length is 14 residues. J was trimmed by 3 bases and V by 2 bases; bases with no gene match: 3. CDR3: CASSFGAGGYEQYF. For the CDR3, the DNA is TGCGCCAGCAGCTTCGGAGCGGGGGGCTACGAGCAGTACTTC.

The chain uses TRBV7-9 and TRBJ1-2; D is uncertain. Germline CDR1 reads SEHNR; CDR2 reads FQNEAQ (reference sequence). This CDR3 is 14 amino acids long. With 4 bases removed from V and 7 bases from J, the gap between germline ends came to 16 bases. In DNA form, the CDR3 reads TGTGCCAGCAGCTCTGCCCCAGGTTCAGGTGGCTACACCTTC. Translation gives CASSSAPGSGGYTF.

The chain is built from TRBV4-1 and TRBJ1-2; TRBD1 aligns across 7 bases. Trimming at V came to 2 bases and at J to 5 bases, leaving 11 bases not matched to a gene. The CDR3 has 16 amino acids. The germline V gene has CDR1 MGHRA and CDR2 YSYEKL. CDR3 DNA sequence: TGCGCCAGCAGCCAAAACTCGCGACAGGGAGCGTATGGCTACACCTTC. Translation: CASSQNSRQGAYGYTF.

The chain uses TRBV4-2 and TRBJ1-5; 8 bases agree with TRBD1. The V segment lost 3 bases and the J segment 1 base; nucleotides outside the gene matches: 5. The CDR3 sequence is 16 residues long. Germline CDR1 reads LGHNA; CDR2 reads YNFKEQ. The CDR3 DNA reads as TGTGCCAGCAGCCATTCAGGGGGCGGAAGCAATCAGCCCCAGCATTTT. This sequence encodes CASSHSGGGSNQPQHF.

The chain couples TRBV6-5 to TRBJ1-5, with 9 bases fitting TRBD1. This CDR3 contains 15 residues. Germline-derived CDR1 and CDR2 are MNHEY and SVGAGI. Trimming removed 6 bases from V and 3 bases from J; junction bases left unmatched: 6. CDR3 residues: CASRVGQGNNQPQHF. CDR3 in DNA: TGTGCCAGCAGGGTGGGACAGGGAAACAATCAGCCCCAGCATTTT.

The rearrangement joins TRBV4-1 to TRBJ1-5, with 8 bases aligning to TRBD1. The V segment lost 2 bases and the J segment 2 bases; nucleotides outside the gene matches: 8. CDR3 length equals 17 residues. Germline CDR1 is MGHRA and CDR2 is YSYEKL. The CDR3 DNA follows: TGCGCCAGCAGCCAAAAACAGGGGGTTGGCGGCAATCAGCCCCAGCATTTT. Protein: CASSQKQGVGGNQPQHF.

The chain joins TRBV7-9 to TRBJ2-2, with D hard to call. Germline-derived CDR1 and CDR2 are SEHNR and FQNEAQ (reference sequence). The V and J ends lost 1 base and 3 bases respectively, with 6 bases between them. CDR3 length: 14 amino acids. CDR3 loop: CASSLGRDTGELFF. The CDR3 nucleotides read TGTGCCAGCAGCTTAGGTAGAGACACCGGGGAGCTGTTTTTT.

For the CDR3, the DNA is TGTGCCAGCAGCCTAACCGACAGGGGAGACACCGGGGAGCTGTTTTTT. This translates into CASSLTDRGDTGELFF. The chain couples TRBV13 to TRBJ2-2; 8 bases line up with TRBD1. CDR1 and CDR2 (germline): PRHDT, FYEKMQ (reference sequence). This CDR3 contains 16 residues. J gave up 3 bases and V 5 bases, and 8 bases lay outside the gene matches.

This clone has a single count. The CDR3 region has the DNA TGTGCCAGCAGCCAAGAAGGGGCGCGTACTGGAAACACCATATATTTT. It specifies CASSQEGARTGNTIYF. The J gene is TRBJ1-3, the V gene TRBV14; D possibly corresponds to TRBD1 (5 bases). The CDR3 is made up of 16 amino acids. V lost 0 bases and J lost 2, with 11 bases in between. Germline CDR1 and CDR2: SGHDN and FVKESK.

This chain connects TRBV5-5 to TRBJ2-6; D perhaps matches TRBD1 (5 bases). Trimming took off 0 bases at V and 3 bases at J, with 7 bases between the two ends. The CDR3 length is 15 residues. Germline assignment: CDR1 SGHKS and CDR2 YYEKEE (reference sequence). This CDR3 reads CASSLAGIGANVLTF. The CDR3 DNA sequence: TGTGCCAGCAGCTTGGCAGGGATTGGGGCCAACGTCCTGACTTTC. Together with reference TRBV5-5 and TRBJ2-6, the CDR3 gives the full variable domain: DAGVTQSPTHLIKTRGQQVTLRCSPISGHKSVSWYQQVLGQGPQFIFQYYEKEERGRGNFPDRFSARQFPNYSSELNVNALLLGDSALYLCASSLAGIGANVLTFGAGSRLTVL.

The gene calls are TRBV9 and TRBJ1-2, with 8 bases aligning to TRBD1. The CDR3 loop spans 15 amino acids. Losses at the gene ends were 3 bases for V and 8 bases for J; bases not matched to a gene: 12. In germline, CDR1 is SGDLS, CDR2 YYNGEE. CDR3 sequence reads: CASSARTGNSIGYTF. CDR3 DNA sequence: TGTGCCAGCAGCGCCAGGACAGGGAATTCAATAGGCTACACCTTC.

The chain links TRBV19 to TRBJ2-1, with 8 bases lining up with TRBD2. CDR1 and CDR2 (germline): LNHDA, SQIVND (reference sequence). This CDR3 comprises 16 residues. The V and J ends lost 4 bases and 7 bases, in that order; junction bases with no gene match: 12. The CDR3 DNA reads TGTGCCAGTAGTAAATGGGCGGGAGGTTTGTGGAATGAGCAGTTCTTC. Translation gives CASSKWAGGLWNEQFF.

The chain recombines TRBV4-1 with TRBJ2-1, with a tentative D call TRBD2 (6 bases). This CDR3 spans 15 amino acids. Trimming left V 3 bases short and J 5 bases short, with 14 bases between. Per germline, CDR1 MGHRA and CDR2 YSYEKL. The CDR3 bases are TGCGCCAGCAGCCATGCGCGGCGGGAAAACAATGAGCAGTTCTTC. Translating it yields CASSHARRENNEQFF.

This clone has just one count. This chain uses TRBV19 with TRBJ1-1; D perhaps matches TRBD1 (6 bases). The CDR3 covers 13 residues. Trimming stripped 3 bases from V and 7 bases from J, with 12 bases between. Germline loops: CDR1 LNHDA, CDR2 SQIVND (reference sequence). This CDR3 is CASSISGVIEAFF. DNA for the CDR3: TGTGCCAGTAGTATTTCAGGGGTCATTGAAGCTTTCTTT.

The chain employs TRBV7-6 and TRBJ1-6, with a tentative D call TRBD1 (6 bases). The CDR3 length is 15 residues. The germline V and J ends were trimmed by 5 bases and 10 bases, with 18 bases remaining between them. The germline gives CDR1 SGHVS, CDR2 FNYEAQ. The CDR3 is CASSLDVQGNSPLHF. CDR3 coding DNA: TGTGCCAGCAGCCTCGATGTACAGGGTAACTCACCCCTCCACTTT.

V is TRBV5-6 and J is TRBJ2-5; 10 positions agree with TRBD1. The germline V gene encodes CDR1 SGHDT and CDR2 YYEEEE. The V segment lost 4 bases and the J segment 6 bases; nucleotides outside the gene matches: 9. The length of the CDR3 is 15 residues. CDR3 nucleotides: TGTGCCAGCAGCACAGACAGGGGGCTTATGCAGACCCAGTACTTC. Its translation: CASSTDRGLMQTQYF.

The chain recombines TRBV5-6 with TRBJ1-1, with D possibly matching TRBD1 (6 bases). The CDR3 runs 16 residues. The germline V and J ends were trimmed by 0 bases and 0 bases, with 12 bases remaining between them. Germline V gene sequence: CDR1 SGHDT, CDR2 YYEEEE. The CDR3 region is CASSLVPGDMNTEAFF. The CDR3 coding sequence is TGTGCCAGCAGCTTGGTTCCAGGGGACATGAACACTGAAGCTTTCTTT.

CDR3 sequence: CASSLDRGETQYF. Written as DNA, the CDR3 is TGCGCCAGCAGCTTGGACAGGGGAGAGACCCAGTACTTC. The chain combines TRBV5-1 with TRBJ2-5; 7 nucleotides match TRBD1. Germline CDR1 reads SGHRS; CDR2 reads YFSETQ. With 0 bases clipped from V and 4 bases from J, the junction kept 0 bases outside the gene matches. The CDR3 is 13 residues long.

This chain joins TRBV5-1 and TRBJ2-1, with TRBD2 matching 9 bases. Germline CDR1 SGHRS, CDR2 YFSETQ. The CDR3 consists of 17 residues. The junction had 10 bases not matched to a gene; V was cut back by 0 bases and J by 6 bases. The CDR3, as DNA: TGCGCCAGCAGCTTGGAGGGTTGGCGGGGGGGGTCCAATGAGCAGTTCTTC. Residues: CASSLEGWRGGSNEQFF.

This chain's CDR3 is CASSLDPGGRKRQETQYF. The CDR3 coding sequence is TGCGCCAGCAGCTTGGATCCCGGCGGGAGGAAACGCCAAGAGACCCAGTACTTC. J is TRBJ2-5 and V is TRBV5-1, with 8 positions matching TRBD2. Germline V gene sequence: CDR1 SGHRS, CDR2 YFSETQ. V gave up 0 bases and J gave up 1 base; unmatched junction bases: 11. The CDR3 sequence is 18 residues long. The complete variable domain, with remaining parts taken from reference TRBV5-1 and TRBJ2-5, reads KAGVTQTPRYLIKTRGQQVTLSCSPISGHRSVSWYQQTPGQGLQFLFEYFSETQRNKGNFPGRFSGRQFSNSRSEMNVSTLELGDSALYLCASSLDPGGRKRQETQYFGPGTRLLVL.

This clone came up a few times. The gene calls are TRBV2 and TRBJ1-2; D may be TRBD1 (5 bases). The V end lost 5 bases, the J end lost 7 bases, and 17 bases lay between the germline ends. The CDR3 spans 14 residues. Germline assignment: CDR1 SNHLY and CDR2 FYNNEI. The DNA of the CDR3 is TGTGCCAGCAGTCGGGCAGGGCAGACCGGTGGCTACACCTTC. Protein sequence: CASSRAGQTGGYTF.

This clone has only one observation. V and J are TRBV28 and TRBJ1-1; D is perhaps TRBD1 (5 bases). V gave up 7 bases and J gave up 5 bases, with 14 bases separating them. This CDR3 comprises 13 residues. Germline values: CDR1 MDHEN, CDR2 SYDVKM. CDR3 bases: TGTGCCAGCACCCTCAACGGGGGGACTGAAGCTTTCTTT. Translated: CASTLNGGTEAFF. The full variable domain, completed using reference TRBV28 and TRBJ1-1, is DVKVTQSSRYLVKRTGEKVFLECVQDMDHENMFWYRQDPGLGLRLIYFSYDVKMKEKGDIPEGYSVSREKKERFSLILESASTNQTSMYLCASTLNGGTEAFFGQGTRLTVV.

The chain employs TRBV5-1 and TRBJ2-2; TRBD1 is a possible D gene (7 bases). The V end was cut by 4 bases, the J end by 7 bases, with 17 bases between. The CDR3 covers 15 residues. Looked up from germline, CDR1 is SGHRS and CDR2 is YFSETQ. CDR3 DNA sequence: TGCGCCAGCAGCGACGGGGGACAGTACATCGGGGAGCTGTTTTTT. This translates into CASSDGGQYIGELFF.

V gene TRBV7-6 combines with J gene TRBJ2-2; 7 bases map to TRBD1. CDR3 length: 16 residues. Germline CDR1 is SGHVS and CDR2 is FNYEAQ. V trimming: 0 bases; J trimming: 1 base; junction bases outside the gene matches: 2. The CDR3, as DNA: TGTGCCAGCAGCTTAGCACAGGGGAGGAACACCGGGGAGCTGTTTTTT. As protein: CASSLAQGRNTGELFF.